Each of the 5 T cell receptor beta chains below was sequenced from the same sample in a study of cytotoxic CD8 clonotypes in ibrutinib-treated CLL. The table came from immunoSEQ multiplex PCR; TCRdb's copy has only in-frame clones and leaves some out. The repertoire consists of some 130,000 clones, with around 84% occurring once and the leading ten covering 3% to 4%. This sample comprised PBMCs, obtained after 24 months of ibrutinib treatment. These receptors came from a human donor with chronic lymphocytic leukemia.

This chain links TRBV5-1 with TRBJ1-4; 9 positions agree with TRBD1. The CDR3 runs to 15 residues. The V gene's germline CDR1 is SGHRS and CDR2 YFSETQ. After removal of 4 bases from V and 7 bases from J, the junction contained 8 bases not matched to a gene. This CDR3 reads CASSRGQGTGEKLFF. CDR3 nucleotide sequence: TGCGCCAGCAGCCGAGGACAGGGGACGGGTGAAAAACTGTTTTTT.

The gene calls are TRBV9 and TRBJ1-6; tentative D call: TRBD1 (6 bases). V was cut by 4 bases and J by 4 bases, with 15 bases left in between. CDR1 and CDR2 (germline): SGDLS, YYNGEE. The CDR3 covers 16 residues. The CDR3 here is CASSPLQGRYNSPLHF. For the CDR3, the DNA is TGTGCCAGCAGCCCCCTTCAGGGGAGGTATAATTCACCCCTCCACTTT. The full variable domain, in which reference TRBV9 and TRBJ1-6 provide the parts outside the CDR3, is DSGVTQTPKHLITATGQRVTLRCSPRSGDLSVYWYQQSLDQGLQFLIQYYNGEERAKGNILERFSAQQFPDLHSELNLSSLELGDSALYFCASSPLQGRYNSPLHFGNGTRLTVT.

The rearrangement uses TRBV7-2 and TRBJ1-4; 8 nucleotides match TRBD1. The length of the CDR3 is 16 residues. Trimming took 2 bases from V and 8 from J; bases not matched to a gene: 10. Germline CDR1 reads SGHTA; CDR2 reads FQGNSA. The CDR3 nucleotides are TGTGCCAGCAGCTTAACGCCCGACAGGGGATACGAAAAACTGTTTTTT. Its protein product is CASSLTPDRGYEKLFF.

The chain carries TRBV19 and TRBJ1-6; no firm D call. Germline V gives CDR1 LNHDA, CDR2 SQIVND (reference sequence). Trimming pared 2 bases from V and 0 bases from J, leaving 17 bases between. The CDR3 is made up of 19 amino acids. The CDR3 is CASSIRGSQASSYNSPLHF. The CDR3 DNA sequence: TGTGCCAGTAGTATACGGGGATCGCAGGCAAGCTCCTATAATTCACCCCTCCACTTT.

The CDR3: CASSLQRARNEKLFF. CDR3 in DNA: TGTGCCAGCAGCTTACAACGGGCCCGTAATGAAAAACTGTTTTTT. V usage is TRBV11-2 and J usage is TRBJ1-4; D is unresolved. Germline CDR1 reads SGHAT; CDR2 reads FQNNGV. Trimming took off 2 bases at V and 4 bases at J, with 11 bases between the two ends. The CDR3 totals 15 residues. The whole variable domain, remainder taken from reference TRBV11-2 and TRBJ1-4, is EAGVAQSPRYKIIEKRQSVAFWCNPISGHATLYWYQQILGQGPKLLIQFQNNGVVDDSQLPKDRFSAERLKGVDSTLKIQPAKLEDSAVYLCASSLQRARNEKLFFGSGTQLSVL.